One sample yielded the 25 T cell receptor beta chains listed below, sequenced in a study of cytomegalovirus exposure and HLA in healthy donors. PCR employed 60 Vbeta and 13 Jbeta primers. Method: immunoSEQ multiplex PCR; TCRdb's copy keeps in-frame clones and lacks some. The table shows around 130,000 clones, with 70% to 85% occurring only once. Sequencing input: PBMCs. These receptors were obtained from a woman aged 18-29 years in good health and CMV-seropositive.

The genes are TRBV18 and TRBJ1-2; no firm D call. From germline, CDR1 is KGHSH and CDR2 LQKENI. V was clipped by 2 bases and J by 2 bases, with 6 bases between them. The CDR3 is 13 amino acids. The CDR3 coding sequence is TGTGCCAGCTCACCAGGCAGGAACTATGGCTACACCTTC. Protein sequence: CASSPGRNYGYTF.

V gene TRBV11-2 combines with J gene TRBJ2-7; 7 nucleotides match TRBD1. The length of the CDR3 is 17 residues. Trimming at V came to 3 bases and at J to 2 bases, leaving 13 bases not matched to a gene. Per the germline V gene, CDR1 is SGHAT and CDR2 is FQNNGV. CDR3: CASSFGFEGTVPYEQYF. The CDR3 nucleotides read TGTGCCAGCAGCTTTGGGTTCGAGGGGACAGTCCCCTACGAGCAGTACTTC. Supplemented by reference TRBV11-2 and TRBJ2-7, the full variable domain reads EAGVAQSPRYKIIEKRQSVAFWCNPISGHATLYWYQQILGQGPKLLIQFQNNGVVDDSQLPKDRFSAERLKGVDSTLKIQPAKLEDSAVYLCASSFGFEGTVPYEQYFGPGTRLTVT.

This clone was counted a single time. The chain is built from TRBV5-1 and TRBJ2-5; 12 bases fit TRBD2. There are 16 residues in the CDR3. The V gene end was trimmed by 4 bases and the J gene end by 2 bases; junction bases not matched to a gene: 6. Germline V gives CDR1 SGHRS, CDR2 YFSETQ. The CDR3 sequence: CASSLRTSGTQETQYF. CDR3 in DNA: TGCGCCAGCAGCCTCAGGACTAGCGGGACTCAAGAGACCCAGTACTTC.

In the case of this clone: The junction shows a germline mismatch at one end, possibly a read error. The chain carries TRBV7-7 and TRBJ2-7, with 9 bases identical to TRBD1. This CDR3 has 15 residues. Germline V gives CDR1 SSHAT, CDR2 FNYEAQ (reference sequence). CDR3 nucleotide sequence: TGTGCTAGCAGCTCCCTGGACGGGACAGGGAACGAGCAGTACTTC. Protein sequence: CASSSLDGTGNEQYF.

There are a few counts of this clone. This sequence joins TRBV11-2 and TRBJ1-2; D perhaps matches TRBD1 (5 bases). CDR1 is SGHAT, CDR2 FQNNGV, per germline. The V and J ends lost 5 bases and 6 bases respectively, with 19 bases between them. The CDR3 is made up of 15 amino acids. CDR3 in DNA: TGTGCCAGCAGCCCCCTGAGGGAGGGGCGAAATGGCTACACCTTC. Translating it yields CASSPLREGRNGYTF.

The V and J genes are TRBV5-1 and TRBJ2-7; TRBD1 agrees at 11 bases. V trimming: 8 bases; J trimming: 2 bases; junction bases outside the gene matches: 9. Germline V gives CDR1 SGHRS, CDR2 YFSETQ. CDR3 length equals 15 residues. CDR3: CASKRPGQGAYEQYF. CDR3 DNA: TGCGCCAGTAAACGTCCGGGACAGGGGGCCTACGAGCAGTACTTC.

The chain couples TRBV5-1 to TRBJ2-2; tentative D call: TRBD1 (6 bases). Germline V gives CDR1 SGHRS, CDR2 YFSETQ. The CDR3 runs to 16 residues. The V and J ends lost 4 bases and 7 bases respectively, with 20 bases between them. The CDR3 DNA reads TGCGCCAGCAGCCACATCCAGGAGACAGGCTACGGGGAGCTGTTTTTT. This gives the protein CASSHIQETGYGELFF.

This chain links TRBV5-4 with TRBJ2-2; D is ambiguous. The length of the CDR3 is 16 residues. Per the germline V gene, CDR1 is SGHNT and CDR2 is YYREEE (reference sequence). V was clipped by 4 bases and J by 0 bases, with 13 bases between them. This CDR3 is CASSPGTRANTGELFF. As DNA, the CDR3 is TGTGCCAGCAGCCCTGGTACGAGAGCGAACACCGGGGAGCTGTTTTTT. Full variable domain (remainder filled in from reference TRBV5-4 and TRBJ2-2): ETGVTQSPTHLIKTRGQQVTLRCSSQSGHNTVSWYQQALGQGPQFIFQYYREEENGRGNFPPRFSGLQFPNYSSELNVNALELDDSALYLCASSPGTRANTGELFFGEGSRLTVL.

This chain joins TRBV5-4 and TRBJ1-1; D may be TRBD1 (6 bases). The CDR3 spans 14 residues. The germline V and J ends were trimmed by 0 bases and 1 base, with 7 bases remaining between them. Germline CDR1 reads SGHNT; CDR2 reads YYREEE (reference sequence). CDR3 sequence reads: CASSLDRENTEAFF. In nucleotides, the CDR3 is TGTGCCAGCAGCTTGGACAGGGAGAACACTGAAGCTTTCTTT.

J is TRBJ1-4 and V is TRBV7-9; maybe TRBD1 (5 bases). Per the germline V gene, CDR1 is SEHNR and CDR2 is FQNEAQ (reference sequence). Trimming cost V 8 bases and J 8 bases, with 6 bases left between them. This CDR3 spans 10 amino acids. CDR3 region: CASGGEKLFF. The CDR3, as DNA: TGTGCCAGCGGGGGGGAAAAACTGTTTTTT.

This sequence joins TRBV5-4 and TRBJ2-3; TRBD1 agrees at 7 bases. Trimming took 0 bases from V and 0 from J; bases not matched to a gene: 1. Germline assignment: CDR1 SGHNT and CDR2 YYREEE (reference sequence). CDR3 length equals 15 residues. CDR3 region: CASSLEGASTDTQYF. CDR3 coding DNA: TGTGCCAGCAGCTTGGAGGGGGCTAGCACAGATACGCAGTATTTT.

The V gene is TRBV27, the J gene TRBJ1-1; no reliable D call. The V end lost 7 bases, the J end lost 3 bases, and 12 bases lay between the germline ends. The CDR3 extends over 13 amino acids. Germline CDR1 is MNHEY and CDR2 is SMNVEV (reference sequence). This chain's CDR3 is CASKLRGDTEAFF. CDR3 coding DNA: TGTGCCAGCAAGTTGCGAGGTGACACTGAAGCTTTCTTT.

The rearrangement uses TRBV6-6 and TRBJ1-1, with TRBD1 as a possible D gene (5 bases). The CDR3 has 14 residues. Germline CDR1 reads MNHNY; CDR2 reads SVGAGI (reference sequence). Trimming removed 10 bases from V and 6 bases from J, with 21 bases in between. The CDR3 DNA is TGTGCCATCGACAAACTGGCCCTCAGGGCTGAAGCTTTCTTT. Encoded protein: CAIDKLALRAEAFF.

Concerning this clone itself: An end of the junction does not agree with germline; a read error may underlie this. V usage is TRBV7-9 and J usage is TRBJ2-3, with a possible D match to TRBD2 (6 bases). The CDR3 sequence is 12 residues long. Germline CDR1 SEHNR, CDR2 FQNEAQ (reference sequence). Here the CDR3 DNA reads TGTTCCAGCAGCTTAGCGGACGGGGCGCAGTATTTT. Its protein is CSSSLADGAQYF.

The chain uses TRBV6-1 and TRBJ2-7; 11 bases map to TRBD2. This CDR3 is 14 amino acids long. Germline V lookup: CDR1 MNHNS, CDR2 SASEGT. V lost 6 bases and J lost 3; bases outside the gene matches: 4. The CDR3 protein is CASRPTSGDYEQYF. The CDR3 coding sequence is TGTGCCAGCAGACCGACTAGCGGGGACTACGAGCAGTACTTC.

V is TRBV2 and J is TRBJ2-5, with 7 bases that match TRBD1. In germline, CDR1 is SNHLY, CDR2 FYNNEI. The CDR3 totals 12 residues. J lost 4 bases, V lost 11 bases, and 7 bases had no gene match. For the CDR3, the DNA is TGTGCCTCCCGGGACAGACTAGAGACCCAGTACTTC. Translated, it gives CASRDRLETQYF.

The V and J genes are TRBV18 and TRBJ2-1; D gene unclear. Trimming pared 11 bases from V and 0 bases from J, leaving 17 bases between. CDR3 length: 15 amino acids. Germline V gene lookup returns CDR1 KGHSH and CDR2 LQKENI. CDR3 region: CAGVSTRSSYNEQFF. The CDR3 DNA is TGTGCCGGCGTATCAACAAGGAGCTCCTACAATGAGCAGTTCTTC.

This clone has just a few counts. The junction and the germline gene differ at one end; a read error may be behind it. The chain employs TRBV7-9 and TRBJ1-4; no reliable D call. This CDR3 is built from 14 residues. CDR1 SEHNR and CDR2 FQNEAQ come from the germline V gene (reference sequence). The CDR3 spells CSSSPQRANEKLFF. For the CDR3, the DNA is TGTTCCAGCAGCCCCCAGAGGGCTAATGAAAAACTGTTTTTT.

This rearrangement joins TRBV28 to TRBJ2-3; 9 bases align to TRBD2. The CDR3 has 14 amino acids. The germline V gene has CDR1 MDHEN and CDR2 SYDVKM. V was clipped by 6 bases and J by 4 bases; unmatched bases: 5. The CDR3 nucleotides read TGTGCCAGCAGCAACAGCGGGGGGCCAGATACGCAGTATTTT. Protein sequence: CASSNSGGPDTQYF.

This chain links TRBV11-2 with TRBJ2-2; 8 nucleotides match TRBD2. J was trimmed by 3 bases and V by 1 base; bases with no gene match: 7. This CDR3 is 17 amino acids long. Germline CDR1 and CDR2: SGHAT and FQNNGV. In DNA form, the CDR3 reads TGTGCCAGCAGCTTAGGACCGGGACTAGGAGACACCGGGGAGCTGTTTTTT. This encodes CASSLGPGLGDTGELFF.

J is TRBJ1-4 and V is TRBV5-4; D remains ambiguous. The CDR3 runs to 15 residues. Germline loops: CDR1 SGHNT, CDR2 YYREEE (reference sequence). With 2 bases removed from V and 3 bases from J, the gap between germline ends came to 11 bases. CDR3: CASSFFGPSNEKLFF. CDR3 nucleotide sequence: TGTGCCAGCAGCTTCTTTGGGCCCTCTAATGAAAAACTGTTTTTT.

The rearrangement joins TRBV11-2 to TRBJ2-5, with TRBD2 matching 11 bases. This CDR3 has 14 amino acids. Unmatched junction bases numbered 8, after V lost 5 bases and J lost 9 bases. Germline CDR1 reads SGHAT; CDR2 reads FQNNGV. The CDR3 loop reads CASSLSGGGQPQYF. Here the CDR3 DNA reads TGTGCCAGCAGCCTTAGCGGGGGGGGTCAGCCCCAGTACTTC.

This clone was counted a few times. The CDR3, as DNA: TGTGCCAGCAGTGAAGTTCGGCTAGCGGGGGGTCTGGGGGCTGAGCAGTTCTTC. Amino acid sequence: CASSEVRLAGGLGAEQFF. The chain couples TRBV25-1 to TRBJ2-1; the match to TRBD2 covers 11 bases. Germline V gene data show CDR1 as MGHDK and CDR2 as SYGVNS. V gave up 2 bases and J gave up 9 bases; unmatched junction bases: 15. The CDR3 is 18 amino acids. The variable domain in full, completed from reference TRBV25-1 and TRBJ2-1, reads EADIYQTPRYLVIGTGKKITLECSQTMGHDKMYWYQQDPGMELHLIHYSYGVNSTEKGDLSSESTVSRIRTEHFPLTLESARPSHTSQYLCASSEVRLAGGLGAEQFFGPGTRLTVL.

This chain links TRBV28 with TRBJ2-2, with 7 bases lining up with TRBD1. Losses at the gene ends were 5 bases for V and 4 bases for J; bases not matched to a gene: 7. In germline, CDR1 is MDHEN, CDR2 SYDVKM. The CDR3 contains 15 residues. This CDR3 is CASSLPGTATGELFF. The CDR3 DNA is TGTGCCAGCAGTCTCCCCGGGACAGCCACCGGGGAGCTGTTTTTT.

This rearrangement joins TRBV19 to TRBJ1-1, with D unresolved. This CDR3 region has 14 residues. Germline CDR1 and CDR2: LNHDA and SQIVND (reference sequence). The germline V and J ends were trimmed by 1 base and 1 base, with 7 bases remaining between them. CDR3 sequence: CASSIVGGNTEAFF. CDR3 DNA sequence: TGTGCCAGTAGTATAGTGGGAGGGAACACTGAAGCTTTCTTT.